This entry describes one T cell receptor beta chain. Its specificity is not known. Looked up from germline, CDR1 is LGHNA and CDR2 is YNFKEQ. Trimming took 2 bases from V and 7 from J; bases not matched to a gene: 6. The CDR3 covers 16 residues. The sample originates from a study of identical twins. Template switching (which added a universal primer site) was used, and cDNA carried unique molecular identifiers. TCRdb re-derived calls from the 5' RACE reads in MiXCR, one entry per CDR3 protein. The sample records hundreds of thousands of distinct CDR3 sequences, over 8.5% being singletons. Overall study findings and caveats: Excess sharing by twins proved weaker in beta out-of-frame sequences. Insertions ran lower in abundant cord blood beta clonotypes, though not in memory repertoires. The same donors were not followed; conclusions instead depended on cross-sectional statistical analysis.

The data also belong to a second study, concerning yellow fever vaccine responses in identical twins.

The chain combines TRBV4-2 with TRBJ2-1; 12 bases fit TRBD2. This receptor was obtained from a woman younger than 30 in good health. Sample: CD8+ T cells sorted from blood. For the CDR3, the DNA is TGTGCCAGCAGCCAACACCCTAGCGGGGGGGCGAATGAGCAGTTCTTC. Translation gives CASSQHPSGGANEQFF.